This TCR beta chain is drawn from a study of patients and donors after allogeneic stem cell transplantation. The CDR3 consists of 17 residues. Germline CDR1 is ENHRY and CDR2 is SYGVKD. V lost 2 bases to trimming and J lost 2 bases; unmatched junction nucleotides: 6. One entry per CDR3 protein results from TCRdb running MiXCR on the RT-PCR reads. The sample lists tens of thousands of distinct CDR3 sequences, 37% occurring once. The material sequenced was blood, either unsorted or a sorted T cell fraction (not recorded which). The rearrangement joins TRBV10-3 to TRBJ2-1, with TRBD2 matching 10 bases. This receptor was obtained from a human donor who was either an allogeneic HSCT recipient or a stem cell or donor lymphocyte infusion donor (not recorded which). It is not recorded whose cells these are; they may come from a transplant donor. This chain's CDR3 is CAISEPSGSYAYNEQFF. The CDR3 nucleotides read TGTGCCATCAGTGAGCCTAGCGGGAGTTACGCCTACAATGAGCAGTTCTTC.